This T cell receptor beta chain emerged from a study of breast tumors, draining lymph nodes, adjacent tissues. The CDR3 has 16 residues. The germline V and J ends were trimmed by 6 bases and 0 bases, with 12 bases remaining between them. Germline CDR1 and CDR2: MDHEN and SYDVKM. This clonotype was found a few times. MiXCR, applied by TCRdb to the multiplex PCR reads, yields one record per CDR3 protein. Of about 270,000 distinct CDR3 sequences listed, about 30% are singletons. Samples came from axillary lymph nodes draining the breast cancer. The clonotype was recovered from a female donor with breast cancer. Some clones in this sample may be carry-over from other donors' samples. The sequenced material came from axillary lymph node tissue. The chain recombines TRBV28 with TRBJ1-6; TRBD1 might be the D (6 bases). For the CDR3, the DNA is TGTGCCAGCAGCGGGCTGGACAGCTCCTATAATTCACCCCTCCACTTT. Amino acids: CASSGLDSSYNSPLHF.